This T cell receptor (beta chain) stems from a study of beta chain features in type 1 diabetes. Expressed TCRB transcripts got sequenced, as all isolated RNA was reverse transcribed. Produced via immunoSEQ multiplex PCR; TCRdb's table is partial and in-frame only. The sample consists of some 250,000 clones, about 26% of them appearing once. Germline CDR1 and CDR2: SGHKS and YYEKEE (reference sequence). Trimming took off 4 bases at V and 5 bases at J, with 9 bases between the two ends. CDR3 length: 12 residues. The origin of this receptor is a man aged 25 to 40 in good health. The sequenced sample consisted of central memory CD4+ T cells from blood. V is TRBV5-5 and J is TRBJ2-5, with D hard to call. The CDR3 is CASSAFLETQYF. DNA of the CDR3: TGTGCCAGCAGCGCGTTCTTGGAGACCCAGTACTTC.